The sample holds many counts of the clone carrying this T cell receptor (beta chain). The missing CDR3 end, 3 residues past where the read stops, is filled in from the germline J gene. These data come from a study of T cell clonality in common variable immunodeficiency. Most patients and controls had Caucasian heritage. The V end lost 1 base, the J end lost 0 bases, and 9 bases lay between the germline ends. The CDR3 is made up of 16 amino acids. Equal genomic DNA amounts from CVID and control samples were sequenced. Produced via immunoSEQ multiplex PCR; TCRdb's table is partial and in-frame only. The sample has tens of thousands of clones, none seen only once.

The J gene is TRBJ1-4, the V gene TRBV12-3 or TRBV12-4; perhaps TRBD1 as D (5 bases). The source material was peripheral blood mononuclear cells. The receptor was derived from a person aged 18 to 69 in good health. The sequenced CDR3 bases are TGTGCCAGCAGTTTAGAGCAGGGTACAACTAATGAAAAA. Protein: CASSLEQGTTNEK. The CDR3 reads in full as CASSLEQGTTNEKLFF.